Presented here are 14 T cell receptor beta chains from one specimen sequenced in a study of lymphopenia after photon versus proton radiotherapy. Data came from immunoSEQ multiplex PCR; TCRdb stores just in-frame clones and leaves some out. Among more than 70,000 clones listed, approximately 82% were seen once. The sequencing here drew on peripheral blood, taken from a patient treated with proton-based radiotherapy. These receptors originate from a man in his sixties with pancreatic cancer.

This sequence joins TRBV5-6 and TRBJ1-1; TRBD1 aligns across 10 bases. Germline CDR1 and CDR2: SGHDT and YYEEEE. The CDR3 runs to 15 residues. V shed 4 bases, J shed 10 bases, and the junction held 13 bases outside the gene matches. The CDR3 here is CASSPPGTGAGGAFF. The CDR3 DNA sequence: TGTGCCAGCAGCCCCCCCGGGACAGGGGCCGGGGGAGCTTTCTTT.

The V and J genes are TRBV7-2 and TRBJ2-5; weak D call: TRBD1 (5 bases). The germline gives CDR1 SGHTA, CDR2 FQGNSA. The V end lost 1 base, the J end lost 4 bases, and 10 bases lay between the germline ends. The CDR3 sequence is 14 residues long. Here the CDR3 reads CASSLGIGAETQYF. CDR3 nucleotide sequence: TGTGCCAGCAGCTTAGGCATAGGGGCAGAGACCCAGTACTTC. Looking up the rest from reference TRBV7-2 and TRBJ2-5 gives the full variable domain: GAGVSQSPSNKVTEKGKDVELRCDPISGHTALYWYRQSLGQGLEFLIYFQGNSAPDKSGLPSDRFSAERTGGSVSTLTIQRTQQEDSAVYLCASSLGIGAETQYFGPGTRLLVL.

J is TRBJ1-2 and V is TRBV5-1, with 9 nucleotides matching TRBD1. CDR1 and CDR2 (germline): SGHRS, YFSETQ. The trim removed 2 bases at V and 8 bases at J, leaving 13 bases unmatched. This CDR3 is built from 16 residues. CDR3: CASSFTLDRGSSGYTF. The CDR3, as DNA: TGCGCCAGCAGCTTTACTTTGGACAGGGGATCGTCCGGCTACACCTTC.

The J gene is TRBJ2-1, the V gene TRBV7-6; 7 positions agree with TRBD1. Germline trimming cut 5 bases from V and 2 bases from J; bases unmatched to any gene: 6. The CDR3 runs 15 residues. CDR1 and CDR2 (germline): SGHVS, FNYEAQ. The DNA of the CDR3 is TGTGCCAGCAGCAGCCGGGACAGACCCTACAATGAGCAGTTCTTC. Protein: CASSSRDRPYNEQFF.

The chain employs TRBV5-8 and TRBJ2-7, with D perhaps being TRBD1 or TRBD2 (6 bases each). Germline values: CDR1 SGHTS, CDR2 YDEGEE. The CDR3 covers 16 residues. V was trimmed by 7 bases and J by 5 bases, leaving 25 bases between them. The CDR3 is CASPEAIGGTRNEQYF. The CDR3 DNA follows: TGTGCCAGCCCTGAGGCAATTGGCGGGACACGAAACGAGCAGTACTTC.

The J gene is TRBJ2-7, the V gene TRBV5-4, with no clear D. Germline values: CDR1 SGHNT, CDR2 YYREEE (reference sequence). This CDR3 has 11 amino acids. The V gene lost 1 base and the J gene lost 5 bases, with 4 bases spanning the gap. This CDR3 is CASSLNHEQYF. CDR3 bases: TGTGCCAGCAGCTTGAACCACGAGCAGTACTTC.

The chain combines TRBV6-1 with TRBJ1-3; D remains unclear. CDR3 length: 15 residues. V lost 7 bases to trimming and J lost 0 bases, with 13 bases between them. Germline CDR1 and CDR2: MNHNS and SASEGT. The chain's CDR3 is CASTTHAGSGNTIYF. The CDR3, as DNA: TGTGCCAGCACTACACACGCGGGCTCTGGAAACACCATATATTTT.

This clone was seen only once. The V call is TRBV2, the J call TRBJ1-2; 7 bases line up with TRBD1. V shed 4 bases and J 3 bases; nucleotides not matched to a gene: 11. CDR3 size: 16 residues. Germline CDR1 SNHLY, CDR2 FYNNEI. CDR3: CASSASTGNYDYGYTF. CDR3 sequence (DNA): TGTGCCAGCAGTGCCTCGACAGGGAATTACGACTATGGCTACACCTTC. Drawing the rest from reference TRBV2 and TRBJ1-2, the complete variable domain is EPEVTQTPSHQVTQMGQEVILRCVPISNHLYFYWYRQILGQKVEFLVSFYNNEISEKSEIFDDQFSVERPDGSNFTLKIRSTKLEDSAMYFCASSASTGNYDYGYTFGSGTRLTVV.

This chain links TRBV11-2 with TRBJ2-7, with TRBD1 matching over 8 bases. The germline gives CDR1 SGHAT, CDR2 FQNNGV. Germline trimming cut 4 bases from V and 3 bases from J; bases unmatched to any gene: 11. The CDR3 is made up of 16 amino acids. This CDR3 reads CASSSPVGTGHYEQYF. In DNA form, the CDR3 reads TGTGCCAGCAGCTCCCCCGTGGGGACAGGTCACTACGAGCAGTACTTC.

The chain has TRBV6-5 and TRBJ2-7, with TRBD2 as a possible D gene (7 bases). Germline V gene data show CDR1 as MNHEY and CDR2 as SVGAGI. The CDR3 totals 15 residues. V was trimmed by 1 base and J by 2 bases, leaving 12 bases between them. The CDR3 sequence is CASSYWGGRTYEQYF. In DNA, the CDR3 is TGTGCCAGCAGTTACTGGGGGGGGCGAACCTACGAGCAGTACTTC.

J is TRBJ2-1 and V is TRBV6-4; D is possibly TRBD1 (6 bases). The CDR3 is 14 residues long. The germline gives CDR1 MRHNA, CDR2 SNTAGT. V was trimmed by 8 bases and J by 2 bases, leaving 13 bases between them. The CDR3 region has the DNA TGTGCCAGCTCCCGGGACATCACCTACAATGAGCAGTTCTTC. It encodes CASSRDITYNEQFF.

The V and J genes are TRBV9 and TRBJ2-1; 11 bases align to TRBD2. The CDR3 consists of 17 residues. V dropped 0 bases and J dropped 4; count of bases not matched to a gene: 6. Germline CDR1 is SGDLS and CDR2 is YYNGEE. The DNA of the CDR3 is TGTGCCAGCAGCGTAGGAGGAGGGACTAGCGGTTACAATGAGCAGTTCTTC. This sequence encodes CASSVGGGTSGYNEQFF.

The J gene is TRBJ2-7, the V gene TRBV5-5, with TRBD1 matching 10 bases. With V trimmed by 2 bases and J by 3 bases, 2 bases remained unmatched. The CDR3 has 14 residues. Germline V CDR1 and CDR2: SGHKS, YYEKEE (reference sequence). The CDR3 nucleotides are TGTGCCAGCAGCTTTCGGACAGGGGGCTACGAGCAGTACTTC. Its protein is CASSFRTGGYEQYF. Full variable domain (rest looked up from reference TRBV5-5 and TRBJ2-7): DAGVTQSPTHLIKTRGQQVTLRCSPISGHKSVSWYQQVLGQGPQFIFQYYEKEERGRGNFPDRFSARQFPNYSSELNVNALLLGDSALYLCASSFRTGGYEQYFGPGTRLTVT.

The sample holds one count of this clone. The chain joins TRBV29-1 to TRBJ2-5; the D is unclear. Between the trimmed V and J ends, which lost 8 bases and 2 bases, there was a span of 21 bases. The CDR3 covers 15 residues. The germline V gene encodes CDR1 SQVTM and CDR2 ANQGSEA. CDR3 sequence: CSIVLGLGSQETQYF. DNA for the CDR3: TGCAGCATAGTCCTAGGGCTAGGGTCGCAAGAGACCCAGTACTTC.